Listed here are 12 T cell receptor beta chains from one sample, sequenced in a study of T cell responses to AZD1222 COVID-19 vaccine. Sequenced by immunoSEQ multiplex PCR; TCRdb stores in-frame clones only, minus some. The sample includes 90,000 to 150,000 clones, approximately 90% of them seen just once. This specimen was peripheral blood, taken 28 days after the second AZD1222 dose. The source of these receptors is an adult who received the AZD1222 COVID-19 vaccine.

The J gene is TRBJ1-5, the V gene TRBV18; no reliable D call. This CDR3 is built from 15 residues. Germline V gene data show CDR1 as KGHSH and CDR2 as LQKENI. Trimming took off 2 bases at V and 0 bases at J, with 8 bases between the two ends. The CDR3 sequence is CASSPTANSNQPQHF. For the CDR3, the DNA is TGTGCCAGCTCACCAACCGCAAATAGCAATCAGCCCCAGCATTTT. Full variable domain (rest looked up from reference TRBV18 and TRBJ1-5): NAGVMQNPRHLVRRRGQEARLRCSPMKGHSHVYWYRQLPEEGLKFMVYLQKENIIDESGMPKERFSAEFPKEGPSILRIQQVVRGDSAAYFCASSPTANSNQPQHFGDGTRLSIL.

The J gene is TRBJ1-1, the V gene TRBV6-5; possibly TRBD1 for D (5 bases). Germline CDR1 is MNHEY and CDR2 is SVGAGI. This CDR3 has 15 residues. V shed 4 bases and J shed 3 bases, with 15 bases lying between them. The chain's CDR3 is CASSSGGGVDTEAFF. The CDR3 region has the DNA TGTGCCAGCAGTTCCGGCGGGGGTGTTGACACTGAAGCTTTCTTT.

The rearrangement uses TRBV7-6 and TRBJ2-1; D might be TRBD2 (6 bases). CDR1 and CDR2 (germline): SGHVS, FNYEAQ. The CDR3 contains 15 residues. The ends were cut back, 6 bases at V and 5 bases at J, with 17 bases in the middle. The CDR3 loop is CASRNRATGDNEQFF. CDR3 coding DNA: TGTGCCAGCAGGAACCGGGCCACGGGGGACAATGAGCAGTTCTTC.

The J gene is TRBJ1-6, the V gene TRBV2, with D perhaps matching TRBD1 (6 bases). CDR1 and CDR2 (germline): SNHLY, FYNNEI. This CDR3 is built from 16 residues. V lost 5 bases to trimming and J lost 7 bases, with 18 bases between them. CDR3 sequence: CASSPPRGAGNSPLHF. CDR3 coding DNA: TGTGCCAGCAGTCCTCCCCGGGGGGCGGGAAATTCACCCCTCCACTTT.

The chain is built from TRBV5-5 and TRBJ1-3, with 9 bases identical to TRBD1. The CDR3 is made up of 19 amino acids. The trim removed 2 bases at V and 0 bases at J, leaving 12 bases unmatched. Germline V gene lookup returns CDR1 SGHKS and CDR2 YYEKEE (reference sequence). This chain's CDR3 is CASSFRTGVVPSSGNTIYF. The CDR3 nucleotides read TGTGCCAGCAGCTTTCGGACAGGGGTCGTACCAAGCTCTGGAAACACCATATATTTT.

The rearrangement uses TRBV7-6 and TRBJ1-1; 7 nucleotides match TRBD1. V shed 5 bases, J shed 2 bases, and the junction held 5 bases outside the gene matches. Germline V gene lookup returns CDR1 SGHVS and CDR2 FNYEAQ. The CDR3 loop spans 14 amino acids. In nucleotides, the CDR3 is TGTGCCAGCAGCCTTCAGGGGGGTAACACTGAAGCTTTCTTT. Translation gives CASSLQGGNTEAFF.

This clone was seen a single time. The chain links TRBV27 to TRBJ1-1; D gene ambiguous. Germline lookup yields CDR1 MNHEY and CDR2 SMNVEV (reference sequence). Trimming removed 4 bases from V and 2 bases from J, with 8 bases in between. The CDR3 loop spans 13 amino acids. DNA for the CDR3: TGTGCCAGCAGTTCGTCTGGAAACACTGAAGCTTTCTTT. It specifies CASSSSGNTEAFF.

The chain carries TRBV5-4 and TRBJ2-5, with 11 bases aligning to TRBD1. This CDR3 is built from 15 residues. The germline V gene has CDR1 SGHNT and CDR2 YYREEE (reference sequence). V gave up 2 bases and J gave up 6 bases; unmatched junction bases: 6. CDR3 protein: CASSFGTGGRKTQYF. The CDR3 bases are TGTGCCAGCAGCTTCGGGACAGGGGGACGGAAGACCCAGTACTTC.

This clone was observed a single time. The chain links TRBV13 to TRBJ1-3; D unclear. Germline lookup yields CDR1 PRHDT and CDR2 FYEKMQ (reference sequence). V was pared by 4 bases and J by 3 bases, with 4 bases between. The CDR3 extends over 12 amino acids. The chain's CDR3 is CASSWVGNTIYF. The CDR3 DNA is TGTGCCAGCAGCTGGGTTGGAAACACCATATATTTT.

This clone occurred once. The V and J genes are TRBV11-3 and TRBJ2-1; 8 bases match TRBD2. The V segment lost 1 base and the J segment 7 bases; nucleotides outside the gene matches: 9. CDR1 is SGHNT, CDR2 YENEEA, per germline. The CDR3 has 16 amino acids. CDR3 region: CASSLAYRAGGNEQFF. The CDR3 nucleotides read TGTGCCAGCAGCTTAGCCTACCGCGCGGGGGGTAATGAGCAGTTCTTC. Combining the CDR3 with reference TRBV11-3 and TRBJ2-1 gives the whole variable domain EAGVVQSPRYKIIEKKQPVAFWCNPISGHNTLYWYLQNLGQGPELLIRYENEEAVDDSQLPKDRFSAERLKGVDSTLKIQPAELGDSAVYLCASSLAYRAGGNEQFFGPGTRLTVL.

The chain recombines TRBV10-3 with TRBJ2-7, with TRBD1 matching over 9 bases. V lost 6 bases and J lost 3; bases outside the gene matches: 9. Germline assignment: CDR1 ENHRY and CDR2 SYGVKD. The CDR3 is 15 amino acids. In nucleotides, the CDR3 is TGTGCCATCAGCCCGGGACAGGGAGTTGGCTACGAGCAGTACTTC. Amino acids: CAISPGQGVGYEQYF.

The J gene is TRBJ2-2, the V gene TRBV15; 11 bases agree with TRBD1. J was trimmed by 3 bases and V by 2 bases; bases with no gene match: 5. Germline loops: CDR1 LNHNV, CDR2 YYDKDF (reference sequence). The CDR3 spans 17 residues. The DNA of the CDR3 is TGTGCCACCAGCAGATCCCCGGGACAGGGGGACACCGGGGAGCTGTTTTTT. This gives the protein CATSRSPGQGDTGELFF.